Detailed here is one T cell receptor (beta chain). The data originate from a study of shared clonotypes between healthy human individuals. Study details: CD8 memory received one plate per donor, CD8 naive two, CD4 memory three and CD4 naive three.

Between the trimmed V and J ends, which lost 4 bases and 2 bases, there was a span of 11 bases. The V gene's germline CDR1 is SGHNT and CDR2 YYREEE (reference sequence). CDR3 size: 14 residues. Running of the assay took place at deep level. Methods used by the authors: Filtering of immunoSEQ junctional sequences could not match full-length read filtering. TCRdb's table, derived via immunoSEQ multiplex PCR, lists solely in-frame clones and lacks some. V, J and clone size reflect that table, while D and trimming were determined from the DNA. Altogether 850,000 to 1,100,000 clones are present, about 80% being singletons, with the ten largest covering roughly 0.9%. All the donors were Caucasian adults who lived in Nashville, Tennessee.

Material for sequencing was memory CD4+ T cells from PBMCs. Noted subset: CD45RA-negative fraction. V and J are TRBV5-4 and TRBJ2-3; D perhaps matches TRBD2 (7 bases). This receptor was taken from a young man in good health. Some clones in this sample may be carry-over from other donors' samples. The CDR3 loop reads CASSPGGPTDTQYF. The CDR3 bases are TGTGCCAGCAGCCCGGGGGGCCCCACAGATACGCAGTATTTT.